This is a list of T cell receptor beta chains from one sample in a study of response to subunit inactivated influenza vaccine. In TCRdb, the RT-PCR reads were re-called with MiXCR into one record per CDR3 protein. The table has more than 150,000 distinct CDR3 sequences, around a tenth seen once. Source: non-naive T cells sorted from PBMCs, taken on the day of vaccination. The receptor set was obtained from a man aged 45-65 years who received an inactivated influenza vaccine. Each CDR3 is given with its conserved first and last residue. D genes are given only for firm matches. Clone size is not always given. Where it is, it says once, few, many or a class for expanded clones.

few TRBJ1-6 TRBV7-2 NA TGTGCCAGCAGCTTAGTCCCAGAGCCATCCTCACCCCTCCACTTT CASSLVPEPSSPLHF
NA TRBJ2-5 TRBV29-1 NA TGCAGCGTTGGAGAGGTTACGGGAGAGACCCAGTACTTC CSVGEVTGETQYF
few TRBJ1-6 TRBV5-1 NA TGCGCCAGCAGCTTGGAGGACAGCTATAATTCACCCCTCCACTTT CASSLEDSYNSPLHF
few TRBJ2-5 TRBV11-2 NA TGTGCCAGCAGCCTGACGTATAGTCTCGGGGAGACCCAGTACTTC CASSLTYSLGETQYF
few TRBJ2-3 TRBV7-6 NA TGTGCCAGCAGCTCACTCCAGAGCACAGATACGCAGTATTTT CASSSLQSTDTQYF
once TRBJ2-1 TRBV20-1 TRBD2 TGCAGTGCTACTGTTACCCCGGCTAGCGGAAACAATGAGCAGTTCTTC CSATVTPASGNNEQFF
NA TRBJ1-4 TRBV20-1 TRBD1 TGCAGTGCTAAGGAGTGGGACAGCGCTAATGAAAAACTGTTTTTT CSAKEWDSANEKLFF
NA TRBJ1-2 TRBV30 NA TGTGCCTGGAGTGCCCGGTCAGGGGCGCGGGGCTATGGCTACACCTTC CAWSARSGARGYGYTF
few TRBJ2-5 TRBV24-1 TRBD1 TGTGCCACCAGTGAGGCGACAGGGCAAGAGACCCAGTACTTC CATSEATGQETQYF
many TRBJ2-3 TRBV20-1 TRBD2 TGCAGTGCTTCCGGGACTAGAACACTCACAGATACGCAGTATTTT CSASGTRTLTDTQYF
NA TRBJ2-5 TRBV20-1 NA TGCAGTGCTGGTGGCCAGGGAGAGACCCAGTACTTC CSAGGQGETQYF
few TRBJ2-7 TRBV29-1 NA TGCAGCGTTGTAGGGCAAGCCTACGAGCAGTACTTC CSVVGQAYEQYF
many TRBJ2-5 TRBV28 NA TGTGCCAGCAGTACTACCGAGCCGGAGACCCAGTACTTC CASSTTEPETQYF
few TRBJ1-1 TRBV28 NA TGTGCCAGCAGTTTATACAGGGCGGCTGAAGCTTTCTTT CASSLYRAAEAFF
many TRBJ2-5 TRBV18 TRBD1 TGTGCCAGCTCACCACGGGACAGGACCCGAGAGACCCAGTACTTC CASSPRDRTRETQYF
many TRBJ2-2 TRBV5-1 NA TGCGCCAGCAGCCCAAGACAAGATAACACCGGGGAGCTGTTTTTT CASSPRQDNTGELFF
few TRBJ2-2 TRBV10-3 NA TGTGCCATCAGAGGCACCGGGGAGCTGTTTTTT CAIRGTGELFF
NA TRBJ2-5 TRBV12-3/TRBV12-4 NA TGTGCCAGCAGTTTTGGGGAGGCCCAGTACTTC CASSFGEAQYF
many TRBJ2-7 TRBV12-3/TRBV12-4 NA TGTGCCAGCAGTTCAGGGGCCTACGAGCAGTACTTC CASSSGAYEQYF
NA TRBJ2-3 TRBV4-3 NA TGCGCCAGCAGCCAAGGGCTAGTTCGCTCAGATACGCAGTATTTT CASSQGLVRSDTQYF
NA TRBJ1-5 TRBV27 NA TGTGCCAGCAGTTTATCGCCCGGGGGAAATCAGCCCCAGCATTTT CASSLSPGGNQPQHF
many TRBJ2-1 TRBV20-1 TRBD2 TGCAGTGCCGAGTGGGGTAGCGGGAGTGATGAGCAGTTCTTC CSAEWGSGSDEQFF
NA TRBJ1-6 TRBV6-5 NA TGTGCCAGCAGTTACGGGGCAGCATATAATTCACCCCTCCACTTT CASSYGAAYNSPLHF
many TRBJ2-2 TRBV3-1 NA TGTGCCAGCAGCCAAGGTCAGGAAATCGGGGAGCTGTTTTTT CASSQGQEIGELFF
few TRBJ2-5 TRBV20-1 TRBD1 TGCAGTGCAATAAAGACAGGGGAATGGGAGACCCAGTACTTC CSAIKTGEWETQYF
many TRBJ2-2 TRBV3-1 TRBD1 TGTGCCAGCAGCCAAGGGACAGGGCCCGGGGAGCTGTTTTTT CASSQGTGPGELFF
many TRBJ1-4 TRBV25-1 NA TGTGCCAGCCGGTTGGGGGAAAAACTGTTTTTT CASRLGEKLFF
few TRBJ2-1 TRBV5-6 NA TGTGCCAGCAGCTTGGAGGTAGAGTACAATGAGCAGTTCTTC CASSLEVEYNEQFF
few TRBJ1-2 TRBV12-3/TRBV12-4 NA TGTGCCAGCAGTTTAAAAGGGGCCCCGAACTATGGCTACACCTTC CASSLKGAPNYGYTF
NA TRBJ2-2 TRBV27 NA TGTGCCAGCAGTTCGACTTGGCTCACCGGGGAGCTGTTTTTT CASSSTWLTGELFF
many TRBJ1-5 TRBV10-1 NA TGCGCCAGCATCTCAGGGAGTCTTATTAATCAGCCCCAGCATTTT CASISGSLINQPQHF
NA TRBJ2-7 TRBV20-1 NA TGCAGTGCAGCTCAGGGGAATAGGGCCTACGAGCAGTACTTC CSAAQGNRAYEQYF
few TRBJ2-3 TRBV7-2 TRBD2 TGTGCCAGCAGTCAGGCTAGCGGGGGCACAGATACGCAGTATTTT CASSQASGGTDTQYF
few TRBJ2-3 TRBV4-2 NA TGTGCCAGCAGCTACTACCGTACAGATACGCAGTATTTT CASSYYRTDTQYF
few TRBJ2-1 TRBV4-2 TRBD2 TGTGCCAGCAGCCATCCCATAGCGGGAGGGCCAAGTAATGAGCAGTTCTTC CASSHPIAGGPSNEQFF
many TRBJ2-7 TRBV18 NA TGTGCCAGCTCACCAGAGGGCTACGAGCAGTACTTC CASSPEGYEQYF
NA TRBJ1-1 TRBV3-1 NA TGTGCCAGCAGCCCAAAATGGGACACTGAAGCTTTCTTT CASSPKWDTEAFF
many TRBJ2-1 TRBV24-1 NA TGTGCCACCAGTGATTTAGACGGGAGCTCCTACAATGAGCAGTTCTTC CATSDLDGSSYNEQFF
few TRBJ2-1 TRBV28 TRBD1 TGTGCCAGCAGTTCTGCGACAGGGTTCAATGAGCAGTTCTTC CASSSATGFNEQFF
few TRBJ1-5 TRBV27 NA TGTGCCAGCAGTTCACAGCCACCTATCAATCAGCCCCAGCATTTT CASSSQPPINQPQHF